This T cell receptor (beta chain) was sequenced for a study of blood T cell repertoires in COVID-19. Study information: Sites across the United States, Italy and Spain contributed samples from acute and convalescent COVID-19. Sample material is recorded as cDNA or gDNA derived from T cells, B-cell-depleted T cells, or PBMCs.

The CDR3 is 15 amino acids. Looked up from germline, CDR1 is ENHRY and CDR2 is SYGVKD. V was clipped by 6 bases and J by 3 bases; unmatched bases: 11. Per the study methods: Reference gene primer amplification yielded estimated nucleated cell counts. Assay: immunoSEQ multiplex PCR; the TCRdb copy retains only in-frame clones and omits some. V, J and clone size reflect that table, while D and trimming were determined from the DNA. Of some 220,000 clones in the sample, around 84% were seen once. The chain links TRBV10-3 to TRBJ2-7; 7 positions agree with TRBD1. The receptor was derived from a woman in her sixties or seventies who had recovered from COVID-19. Sequencing was carried out using peripheral blood. In nucleotides, the CDR3 is TGTGCCATCAGCGCCGCCGGGACAGATTTCTACGAGCAGTACTTC. It encodes CAISAAGTDFYEQYF.